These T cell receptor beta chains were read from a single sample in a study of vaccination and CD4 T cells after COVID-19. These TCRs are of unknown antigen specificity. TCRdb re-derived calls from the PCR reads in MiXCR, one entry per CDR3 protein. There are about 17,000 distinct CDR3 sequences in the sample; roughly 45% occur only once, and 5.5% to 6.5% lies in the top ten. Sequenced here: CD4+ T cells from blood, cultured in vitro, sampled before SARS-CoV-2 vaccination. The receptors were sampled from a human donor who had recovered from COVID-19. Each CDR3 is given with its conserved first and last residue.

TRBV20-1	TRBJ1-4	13	CSARGQGGEKLFF
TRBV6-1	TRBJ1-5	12	CASSKTTGTQHF
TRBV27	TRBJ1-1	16	CASSPSRGLPNTEAFF
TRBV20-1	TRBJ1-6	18	CSAPGGGTASSYNSPLHF
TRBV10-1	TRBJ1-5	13	CASSEDRHQPQHF
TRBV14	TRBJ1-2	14	CASSQIRGNYGYTF
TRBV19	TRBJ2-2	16	CASTGLAGGSTGELFF
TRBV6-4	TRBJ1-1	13	CASRGQINTEAFF
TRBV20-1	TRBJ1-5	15	CSASWGARSNQPQHF
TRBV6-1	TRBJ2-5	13	CASSRGFQETQYF
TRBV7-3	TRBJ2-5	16	CASSPQVAGEEETQYF
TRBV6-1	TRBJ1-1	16	CASSEQGGRMNTEAFF
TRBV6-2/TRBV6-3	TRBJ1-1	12	CASSYAGFEAFF
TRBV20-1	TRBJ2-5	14	CSAKVPLAGGAQYF
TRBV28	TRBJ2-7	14	CASSLPASGGEQYF
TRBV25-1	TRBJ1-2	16	CASSISAMRGRSGYTF
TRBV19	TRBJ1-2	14	CASSILRPIYGYTF
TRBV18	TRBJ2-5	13	CASSLRGQETQYF
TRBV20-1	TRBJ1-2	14	CSASGRDRNYGYTF
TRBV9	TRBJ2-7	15	CASSVLPQESYEQYF
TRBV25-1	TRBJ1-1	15	CASSGRTGAIAEAFF
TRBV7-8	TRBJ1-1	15	CASSNLRTPNTEAFF
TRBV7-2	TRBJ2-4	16	CASSLEGRVGENIQYF
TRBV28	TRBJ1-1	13	CASSLPGPTEAFF
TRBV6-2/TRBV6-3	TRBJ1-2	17	CASRHPMDSLANYGYTF
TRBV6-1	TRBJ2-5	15	CASSEVWNYGETQYF
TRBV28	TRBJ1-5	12	CASTGVDQPQHF
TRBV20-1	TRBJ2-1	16	CSAVEGRKSSYNEQFF